The 6 T cell receptor beta chains in this list originate from one sample, sequenced in a study of blood T cell repertoires in COVID-19. Some clones are missing from TCRdb's copy, which holds only in-frame ones; the method was immunoSEQ multiplex PCR. The sample lists about 210,000 clones; around 82% were seen once. Input material: peripheral blood. The receptor set was obtained from a middle-aged woman with acute or convalescent COVID-19.

The chain employs TRBV15 and TRBJ2-5, with D perhaps matching TRBD1 (5 bases). Germline V gene data show CDR1 as LNHNV and CDR2 as YYDKDF (reference sequence). The V gene lost 0 bases and the J gene lost 13 bases, with 18 bases spanning the gap. The CDR3 is 14 residues long. CDR3 residues: CATSRDKRRTLMYF. For the CDR3, the DNA is TGTGCCACCAGCAGAGATAAGCGTCGGACACTGATGTACTTC.

The rearrangement links TRBV18 to TRBJ2-7, with a possible D match to TRBD2 (5 bases). From germline, CDR1 is KGHSH and CDR2 LQKENI. Trimming stripped 3 bases from V and 6 bases from J, with 15 bases between. This CDR3 contains 14 residues. The CDR3 here is CASSPESTGGEQYF. The CDR3 DNA reads TGTGCCAGCTCACCTGAGTCAACCGGAGGCGAGCAGTACTTC.

The rearrangement joins TRBV27 to TRBJ2-3; D perhaps matches TRBD1 (5 bases). The CDR3 loop spans 15 amino acids. Germline lookup yields CDR1 MNHEY and CDR2 SMNVEV (reference sequence). V was cut by 0 bases and J by 0 bases, with 7 bases left in between. CDR3 DNA sequence: TGTGCCAGCAGTTTATCCAGGGCAAGCACAGATACGCAGTATTTT. This sequence encodes CASSLSRASTDTQYF.

J is TRBJ2-7 and V is TRBV29-1, with a possible D match to TRBD1 (6 bases). In germline, CDR1 is SQVTM, CDR2 ANQGSEA. The CDR3 length is 13 residues. V lost 8 bases and J 1 base, leaving 15 bases between the germline ends. CDR3 in amino acids: CSIRDTGSYEQYF. CDR3 sequence (DNA): TGCAGCATCCGAGACACAGGGTCCTACGAGCAGTACTTC.

This clone occurred many times. The chain has TRBV4-3 and TRBJ2-2, with 10 positions matching TRBD2. Trimming took 3 bases from V and 8 from J; bases not matched to a gene: 6. The CDR3 loop spans 15 amino acids. Germline CDR1 and CDR2: LGHNA and YSLEER. CDR3 sequence: CASSQSGTSVGELFF. The CDR3, as DNA: TGCGCCAGCAGCCAGTCTGGGACTAGCGTAGGGGAGCTGTTTTTT.

The V gene is TRBV12-1, the J gene TRBJ2-1; the table's D call, TRBD1, was not checked against the DNA. TRBV12-1 is a known pseudogene. The CDR3 extends over 15 amino acids. Here the CDR3 DNA reads TGTGCCAGCAGCGAAGGGACAGGGGTAAGTCATGAGCAGTTCTTC. Translating it yields CASSEGTGVSHEQFF.